Detailed here is one T cell receptor beta chain. Antigen specificity is unknown. The data were taken from a study of T-cell reconstitution after alpha-beta-depleted transplantation in children. The study's findings and limits: The study traced high day-60 TCRbeta diversity in some patients to surviving recipient T cells and thymic progenitors. By about two months after transplant, alpha-beta T cells reportedly arose from several hundred graft clones that had expanded.

Unique molecular identifiers were used to barcode this TCRbeta library. TCRdb passed the PCR reads through MiXCR, listing each CDR3 protein once. Of hundreds of thousands of distinct CDR3 sequences in the sample, about 25% were seen once. The trim removed 0 bases at V and 7 bases at J, leaving 10 bases unmatched. The CDR3 spans 16 residues. The germline gives CDR1 LGHDT, CDR2 YNNKEL (reference sequence). This chain joins TRBV3-1 and TRBJ2-5; 8 bases fit TRBD2. The sequencing here drew on PBMCs, taken before TCRalphabeta/CD19-depleted stem cell transplant. This TCR was sampled from a girl between 2 and 10 years old with Fanconi anemia, due to receive a stem cell transplant. CDR3 in DNA: TGTGCCAGCAGCCAAGAAGGGTTAGCGGGATCGGGGACCCAGTACTTC. Translated: CASSQEGLAGSGTQYF.